Given below is one T cell receptor (beta chain) in context. The sample comes from a study of blood T cell repertoires in COVID-19. Overall study: Collection of acute and convalescent COVID-19 samples took place in the United States, Italy and Spain. From T cells, B-cell-depleted T cells, or PBMCs came the material, which was cDNA or gDNA.

As handled by the study authors: Reference gene primers were amplified, and this amplification served to estimate nucleated cell counts. Assay used: immunoSEQ multiplex PCR; TCRdb lists only in-frame clones, some missing. Clonal size and the V and J genes are those of that table, whereas D and trimming came from the DNA. Among some 140,000 clones listed, around 83% were seen once. Trimming took 2 bases from V and 4 from J, leaving 3 bases between them. The germline V gene has CDR1 SEHNR and CDR2 FQNEAQ (reference sequence). The CDR3 totals 12 residues. The chain joins TRBV7-9 to TRBJ1-5, with unresolved D. The TCR originated in a woman aged 60-70 years with acute or convalescent COVID-19. Specimen: peripheral blood. CDR3 residues: CASSLPNQPQHF. For the CDR3, the DNA is TGTGCCAGCAGCTTACCGAATCAGCCCCAGCATTTT.